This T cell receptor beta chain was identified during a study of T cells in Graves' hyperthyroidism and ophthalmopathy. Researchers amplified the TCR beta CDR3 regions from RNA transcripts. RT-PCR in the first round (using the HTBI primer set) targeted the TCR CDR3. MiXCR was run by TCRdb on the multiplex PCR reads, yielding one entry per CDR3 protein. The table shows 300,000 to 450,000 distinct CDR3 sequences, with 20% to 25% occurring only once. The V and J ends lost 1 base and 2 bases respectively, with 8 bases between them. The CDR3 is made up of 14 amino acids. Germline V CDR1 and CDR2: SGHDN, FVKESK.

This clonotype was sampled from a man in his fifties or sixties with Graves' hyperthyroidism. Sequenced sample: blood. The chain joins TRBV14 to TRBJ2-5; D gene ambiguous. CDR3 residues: CASSQVQPQETQYF. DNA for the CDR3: TGTGCCAGCAGCCAAGTCCAGCCACAAGAGACCCAGTACTTC.